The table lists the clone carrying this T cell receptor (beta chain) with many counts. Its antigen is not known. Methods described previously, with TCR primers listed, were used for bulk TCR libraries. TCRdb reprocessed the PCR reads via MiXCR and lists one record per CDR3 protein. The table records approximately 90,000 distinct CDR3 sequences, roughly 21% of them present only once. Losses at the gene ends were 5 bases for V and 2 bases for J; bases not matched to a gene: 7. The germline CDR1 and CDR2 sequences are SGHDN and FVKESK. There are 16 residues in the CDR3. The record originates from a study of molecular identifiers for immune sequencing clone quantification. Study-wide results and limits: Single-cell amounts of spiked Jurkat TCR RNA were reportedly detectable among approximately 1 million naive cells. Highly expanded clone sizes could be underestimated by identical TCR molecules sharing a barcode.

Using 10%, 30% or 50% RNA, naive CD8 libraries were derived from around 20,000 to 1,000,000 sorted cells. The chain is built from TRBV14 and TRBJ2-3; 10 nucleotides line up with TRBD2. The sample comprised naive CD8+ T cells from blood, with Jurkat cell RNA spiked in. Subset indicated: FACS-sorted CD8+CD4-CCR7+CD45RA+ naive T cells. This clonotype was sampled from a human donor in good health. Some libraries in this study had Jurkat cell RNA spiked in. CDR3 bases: TGTGCCAGCAGCACAAGGACTAGCGGTAACACAGATACGCAGTATTTT. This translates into CASSTRTSGNTDTQYF.